This T cell receptor beta chain came from a study of cytomegalovirus exposure and HLA in healthy donors. Study-level results: The authors later linked a missense DCLRE1C variant to TCR beta V- and J-gene trimming.

PCR used 60 Vbeta primers and 13 Jbeta primers. Sequenced by immunoSEQ multiplex PCR; TCRdb stores in-frame clones only, minus some. Of roughly 60,000 clones in the sample, roughly 77% were seen once. Donors showed nominal health when sampled, although they likely had unrecorded immune exposures. Trimming took 4 bases from V and 5 from J, leaving 15 bases between them. The CDR3 totals 14 residues. The germline gives CDR1 PRHDT, CDR2 FYEKMQ (reference sequence). Concerning this clone itself: The antigen remains undetermined.

The gene calls are TRBV13 and TRBJ2-7, with D perhaps matching TRBD1 (5 bases). Sequences were obtained from PBMCs. The sequence came from a woman in her thirties or forties in good health and CMV-seropositive. CDR3 sequence: CASSYGQGFDEQYF. The CDR3 DNA reads as TGTGCCAGCAGCTACGGACAAGGGTTCGACGAGCAGTACTTC.